What follows are 31 T cell receptor beta chains derived from one specimen sequenced in a study of blood T cell repertoires in COVID-19. Method: immunoSEQ multiplex PCR; TCRdb's copy keeps in-frame clones and lacks some. The repertoire holds about 320,000 clones, with about 88% as singletons. Sample: PBMCs or T cells enriched from blood (not recorded which). The source is a man in his sixties who had recovered from COVID-19.

The rearrangement uses TRBV15 and TRBJ2-1; TRBD1 matches at 8 bases. Unmatched junction bases numbered 6, after V lost 2 bases and J lost 6 bases. Germline values: CDR1 LNHNV, CDR2 YYDKDF (reference sequence). This CDR3 is 15 amino acids long. The CDR3 bases are TGTGCCACCAGCAGACAAGACAGGGGAACCAATGAGCAGTTCTTC. Residues: CATSRQDRGTNEQFF.

This sequence joins TRBV6-5 and TRBJ1-2, with D possibly being TRBD1 (6 bases). Germline-derived CDR1 and CDR2 are MNHEY and SVGAGI. Trimming removed 7 bases at V and 8 bases at J, with 17 bases between. The CDR3 runs 13 residues. In DNA form, the CDR3 reads TGTGCCAGCACTAGCTACAGGGCAGTCGGCTACACCTTC. Translation gives CASTSYRAVGYTF.

The chain has TRBV5-1 and TRBJ1-3; TRBD1 might be the D (5 bases). Trimming removed 0 bases from V and 7 bases from J, with 14 bases in between. There are 15 residues in the CDR3. Germline CDR1 and CDR2: SGHRS and YFSETQ. CDR3: CASSLEILGRNTIYF. CDR3 DNA sequence: TGCGCCAGCAGCTTGGAAATTCTGGGGCGGAACACCATATATTTT.

This chain links TRBV4-1 with TRBJ1-2, with TRBD1 identical over 9 bases. Trimming took 5 bases from V and 7 from J; bases not matched to a gene: 8. Germline lookup yields CDR1 MGHRA and CDR2 YSYEKL. There are 14 residues in the CDR3. The CDR3 protein is CASSFPTGGSGYTF. CDR3 sequence (DNA): TGCGCCAGCAGCTTCCCTACAGGGGGCAGTGGCTACACCTTC.

The chain links TRBV7-9 to TRBJ1-1; D gene unclear. From germline, CDR1 is SEHNR and CDR2 FQNEAQ (reference sequence). V shed 6 bases and J shed 10 bases, with 18 bases lying between them. The length of the CDR3 is 13 residues. The CDR3 nucleotides read TGTGCCAGCAGGTCGGCAGGCCCCTTGCCAGCTTTCTTT. Translating it yields CASRSAGPLPAFF.

This clone was detected only once. The rearrangement uses TRBV27 and TRBJ2-7; 9 nucleotides match TRBD1. V lost 5 bases, J lost 4 bases, and 3 bases stayed unmatched. In germline, CDR1 is MNHEY, CDR2 SMNVEV (reference sequence). This CDR3 region has 13 residues. The CDR3 protein is CASSIGQGYEQYF. CDR3 sequence (DNA): TGTGCCAGCAGTATCGGACAGGGGTACGAGCAGTACTTC.

In the case of this clone: Possible read error: a much larger clone is one base away. In the same sample, other DNA sequences code for this CDR3. J is TRBJ1-6 and V is TRBV7-8; D perhaps matches TRBD1 (5 bases). The germline V gene encodes CDR1 SGHVS and CDR2 FQNEAQ. This CDR3 has 14 residues. The CDR3 region has the DNA TGTGCCAGTAGCTCACTTGGGGGAGGCTCACCCCTCCACTTT. Protein: CASSSLGGGSPLHF.

The rearrangement uses TRBV30 and TRBJ1-1; D call uncertain. The CDR3 has 12 amino acids. Germline CDR1 and CDR2: GTSNPN and SVGIG (reference sequence). The V end was cut by 3 bases, the J end by 4 bases, with 9 bases between. For the CDR3, the DNA is TGTGCCTGGAGACGAGGGTTCACTGAAGCTTTCTTT. Translation gives CAWRRGFTEAFF.

The rearrangement joins TRBV10-3 to TRBJ1-3; 7 positions agree with TRBD1. In germline, CDR1 is ENHRY, CDR2 SYGVKD. This CDR3 has 15 residues. The V gene end was trimmed by 5 bases and the J gene end by 2 bases; junction bases not matched to a gene: 6. The CDR3 region is CAISNDRDPGNTIYF. Here the CDR3 DNA reads TGTGCCATCAGTAACGACAGGGATCCTGGAAACACCATATATTTT.

The V gene is TRBV25-1, the J gene TRBJ2-3; 8 bases are shared with TRBD1. J lost 7 bases, V lost 1 base, and 10 bases had no gene match. CDR1 is MGHDK, CDR2 SYGVNS, per germline. The CDR3 covers 16 residues. The CDR3 DNA sequence: TGTGCCAGCAGTGAATTAGGGACAGGTCCCCCCCATACGCAGTATTTT. The encoded protein is CASSELGTGPPHTQYF.

The chain couples TRBV5-8 to TRBJ1-6; D uncertain. V gave up 1 base and J gave up 8 bases, with 7 bases separating them. This CDR3 is 13 amino acids long. In germline, CDR1 is SGHTS, CDR2 YDEGEE. DNA of the CDR3: TGTGCCAGCAGCTTGACGAGGGATTCACCCCTCCACTTT. Translating gives CASSLTRDSPLHF. Drawing the rest from reference TRBV5-8 and TRBJ1-6, the complete variable domain is EAGVTQSPTHLIKTRGQQATLRCSPISGHTSVYWYQQALGLGLQFLLWYDEGEERNRGNFPPRFSGRQFPNYSSELNVNALELEDSALYLCASSLTRDSPLHFGNGTRLTVT.

This rearrangement joins TRBV19 to TRBJ2-3, with TRBD2 as a possible D gene (5 bases). The germline V and J ends were trimmed by 5 bases and 0 bases, with 12 bases remaining between them. The CDR3 extends over 15 amino acids. Germline CDR1 LNHDA, CDR2 SQIVND (reference sequence). CDR3 DNA sequence: TGTGCCAGTAGTTTATCGACGGGGAGCACAGATACGCAGTATTTT. Translated: CASSLSTGSTDTQYF.

The rearrangement links TRBV4-3 to TRBJ1-2; 9 bases map to TRBD1. The CDR3 contains 15 residues. CDR1 and CDR2 (germline): LGHNA, YSLEER. V lost 2 bases, J lost 2 bases, and 3 bases stayed unmatched. The CDR3 nucleotides read TGCGCCAGCAGCCAATCCGGGACAGGGAACTATGGCTACACCTTC. It encodes CASSQSGTGNYGYTF.

The chain carries TRBV7-9 and TRBJ2-1; TRBD1 matches 7 bases. This CDR3 is built from 13 residues. The ends lost 0 bases at V and 8 bases at J; junction bases unmatched: 1. Germline CDR1 is SEHNR and CDR2 is FQNEAQ (reference sequence). CDR3 sequence reads: CASSLAGTDEQFF. The CDR3 bases are TGTGCCAGCAGCTTAGCCGGGACAGATGAGCAGTTCTTC.

The J gene is TRBJ2-7, the V gene TRBV9; possibly TRBD1 for D (6 bases). Trimming left V 5 bases short and J 2 bases short, with 17 bases between. The germline V gene encodes CDR1 SGDLS and CDR2 YYNGEE. CDR3 length equals 15 residues. The CDR3 loop is CASSSTGTSPYEQYF. DNA for the CDR3: TGTGCCAGCAGTTCCACCGGGACATCGCCCTACGAGCAGTACTTC. Full variable domain (outside the CDR3, taken from reference TRBV9 and TRBJ2-7): DSGVTQTPKHLITATGQRVTLRCSPRSGDLSVYWYQQSLDQGLQFLIQYYNGEERAKGNILERFSAQQFPDLHSELNLSSLELGDSALYFCASSSTGTSPYEQYFGPGTRLTVT.

The chain carries TRBV7-9 and TRBJ1-1; D is perhaps TRBD1 (5 bases). CDR1 and CDR2 (germline): SEHNR, FQNEAQ (reference sequence). Trimming left V 0 bases short and J 1 base short, with 15 bases between. This CDR3 is 17 amino acids long. CDR3 bases: TGTGCCAGCAGCTTAGCGCCCTCGACAGTGGGGAACACTGAAGCTTTCTTT. Protein sequence: CASSLAPSTVGNTEAFF.

The genes are TRBV5-3 and TRBJ1-5; D gene uncertain. TRBV5-3 is an ORF; its function is uncertain. Trimming shortened V by 0 bases and J by 2 bases, and 12 bases separated the two germline ends. CDR3 length: 16 residues. This CDR3 is CARSLGECGGNQPQHF. In nucleotides, the CDR3 is TGTGCCAGAAGCTTGGGTGAGTGTGGTGGCAATCAGCCCCAGCATTTT.

J is TRBJ2-2 and V is TRBV4-1; tentatively, D is TRBD2 (6 bases). V was clipped by 0 bases and J by 5 bases, with 13 bases between them. The CDR3 length is 16 residues. Germline loops: CDR1 MGHRA, CDR2 YSYEKL. In DNA form, the CDR3 reads TGCGCCAGCAGCCAAGATTCATTAGGGACTACCGGGGAGCTGTTTTTT. It encodes CASSQDSLGTTGELFF.

The J gene is TRBJ1-2, the V gene TRBV5-1; D uncertain. The CDR3 is 13 residues long. In germline, CDR1 is SGHRS, CDR2 YFSETQ. The V and J ends lost 5 bases and 2 bases respectively, with 10 bases between them. The CDR3 protein is CASSSEGNYGYTF. CDR3 sequence (DNA): TGCGCCAGCAGTTCGGAGGGAAACTATGGCTACACCTTC.

This chain uses TRBV5-4 with TRBJ1-2; D possibly corresponds to TRBD1 (6 bases). From germline, CDR1 is SGHNT and CDR2 YYREEE (reference sequence). V was clipped by 0 bases and J by 8 bases, with 14 bases between them. The CDR3 has 14 amino acids. Here the CDR3 reads CASSLVLGGRGYTF. As DNA, the CDR3 is TGTGCCAGCAGCTTGGTGTTAGGGGGACGCGGCTACACCTTC.

The chain employs TRBV4-3 and TRBJ2-7, with D uncertain. Germline CDR1 and CDR2: LGHNA and YSLEER. The V end lost 0 bases, the J end lost 2 bases, and 5 bases lay between the germline ends. The CDR3 contains 13 residues. This CDR3 reads CASSQDAAYEQYF. CDR3 nucleotide sequence: TGCGCCAGCAGCCAAGATGCAGCCTACGAGCAGTACTTC.

The chain is built from TRBV3-1 (or the pseudogene TRBV3-2) and TRBJ2-7; unclear D gene. Germline CDR1 is LGHDT and CDR2 is YNNKEL (reference sequence). CDR3 length: 14 residues. V lost 0 bases, J lost 2 bases, and 8 bases lay in between. CDR3 sequence: CASSQDPLPYEQYF. The CDR3 nucleotides are TGTGCCAGCAGCCAAGATCCCCTACCCTACGAGCAGTACTTC.

The chain employs TRBV12-3 or TRBV12-4 and TRBJ1-5; no reliable D call. V was pared by 3 bases and J by 4 bases, with 7 bases between. This CDR3 region has 13 residues. CDR3 DNA sequence: TGTGCCAGCAGTTTTGGTCAGAATCAGCCCCAGCATTTT. Amino acid sequence: CASSFGQNQPQHF.

The chain uses TRBV4-1 and TRBJ2-3; 10 nucleotides line up with TRBD2. This CDR3 is 16 amino acids long. Germline lookup yields CDR1 MGHRA and CDR2 YSYEKL. The V and J ends lost 2 bases and 1 base, in that order; junction bases with no gene match: 3. The CDR3 DNA sequence: TGCGCCAGCAGCCAAACCGGGACTAGCGGCACAGATACGCAGTATTTT. Residues: CASSQTGTSGTDTQYF.

J is TRBJ2-3 and V is TRBV30; TRBD2 agrees at 11 bases. The CDR3 has 15 amino acids. Per germline, CDR1 GTSNPN and CDR2 SVGIG (reference sequence). V was pared by 0 bases and J by 5 bases, with 4 bases of the junction left unmatched. The CDR3 sequence is CAWSVTSGVRDTQYF. CDR3 in DNA: TGTGCCTGGAGTGTGACTAGCGGGGTAAGAGATACGCAGTATTTT.

This chain joins TRBV5-6 and TRBJ2-1; 9 bases line up with TRBD2. From germline, CDR1 is SGHDT and CDR2 YYEEEE. The CDR3 is 14 residues long. V shed 4 bases and J 2 bases; nucleotides not matched to a gene: 1. The CDR3 DNA sequence: TGTGCCAGCAGCAAGCGGGGGGCCTACAATGAGCAGTTCTTC. It is translated as CASSKRGAYNEQFF. Full variable domain (missing parts from reference TRBV5-6 and TRBJ2-1): DAGVTQSPTHLIKTRGQQVTLRCSPKSGHDTVSWYQQALGQGPQFIFQYYEEEERQRGNFPDRFSGHQFPNYSSELNVNALLLGDSALYLCASSKRGAYNEQFFGPGTRLTVL.

The chain carries TRBV19 and TRBJ1-5; maybe TRBD1 (5 bases). Germline CDR1 is LNHDA and CDR2 is SQIVND (reference sequence). The CDR3 contains 12 residues. Trimming removed 3 bases at V and 9 bases at J, with 9 bases between. The DNA for the CDR3 is TGTGCCAGTAGTATTGGGGGGGGGCCCCAGCATTTT. Protein sequence: CASSIGGGPQHF.

The CDR3 sequence: CASSYKEAGEGYEQYF. CDR3 coding DNA: TGTGCCAGCAGCTACAAAGAGGCAGGGGAGGGCTACGAGCAGTACTTC. V usage is TRBV4-2 and J usage is TRBJ2-7; the D gene is possibly TRBD2 (7 bases). Germline values: CDR1 LGHNA, CDR2 YNFKEQ. The CDR3 contains 16 residues. Deletions cut 5 bases from V and 3 bases from J, with 20 bases between.

V is TRBV10-3 and J is TRBJ2-7; TRBD2 matches at 7 bases. V shed 2 bases and J 2 bases; nucleotides not matched to a gene: 6. CDR1 is ENHRY and CDR2 is SYGVKD in the germline V gene. CDR3 length: 15 residues. The CDR3 DNA is TGTGCCATCAGTGAGAAGGCTAGCGGAACCTACGAGCAGTACTTC. Translation: CAISEKASGTYEQYF.

The V call is TRBV5-1, the J call TRBJ1-1; weak D call: TRBD1 (6 bases). CDR3 length: 17 amino acids. The V gene's germline CDR1 is SGHRS and CDR2 YFSETQ. The germline V and J ends were trimmed by 0 bases and 0 bases, with 15 bases remaining between them. CDR3 bases: TGCGCCAGCAGCTTGGCCGGGACAAATACAATGAACACTGAAGCTTTCTTT. It translates to CASSLAGTNTMNTEAFF.

Comment on this clone: Other DNA sequences from this sample encode an identical CDR3 as well. The chain is built from TRBV20-1 and TRBJ2-5; D gene uncertain. The length of the CDR3 is 10 residues. V lost 2 bases and J lost 5, with 3 bases in between. CDR1 is DFQATT, CDR2 SNEGSKA, per germline (reference sequence). CDR3 nucleotide sequence: TGCAGTGCTAGACGGGAGACCCAGTACTTC. This gives the protein CSARRETQYF.